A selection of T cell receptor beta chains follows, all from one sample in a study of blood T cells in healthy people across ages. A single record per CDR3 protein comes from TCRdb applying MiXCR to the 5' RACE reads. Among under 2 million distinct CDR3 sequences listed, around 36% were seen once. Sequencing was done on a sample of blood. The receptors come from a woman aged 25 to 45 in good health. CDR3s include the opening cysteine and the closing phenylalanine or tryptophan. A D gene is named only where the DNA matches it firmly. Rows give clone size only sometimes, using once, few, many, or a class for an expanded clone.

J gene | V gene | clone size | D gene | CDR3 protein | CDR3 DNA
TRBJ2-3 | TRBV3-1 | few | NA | CASSPFSEPDTQYF | TGTGCCAGCAGCCCGTTTAGTGAGCCAGATACGCAGTATTTT
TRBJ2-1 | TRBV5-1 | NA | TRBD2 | CASSETSGGRAEQFF | TGCGCCAGCAGCGAGACTAGCGGGGGGCGGGCTGAGCAGTTCTTC
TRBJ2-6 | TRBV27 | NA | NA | CASSRPGANVLTF | TGTGCCAGCAGTCGGCCTGGGGCCAACGTCCTGACTTTC
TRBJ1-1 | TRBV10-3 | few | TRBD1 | CAISEPSRTGPNTEAFF | TGTGCCATCAGTGAGCCGTCTCGGACAGGGCCTAACACTGAAGCTTTCTTT
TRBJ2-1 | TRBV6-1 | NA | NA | CASSSQGRLYNEQFF | TGTGCCAGCAGTTCACAGGGACGCCTCTACAATGAGCAGTTCTTC
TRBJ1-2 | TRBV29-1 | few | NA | CSVVDGGLSYGYTF | TGCAGCGTTGTCGACGGCGGGCTATCCTATGGCTACACCTTC
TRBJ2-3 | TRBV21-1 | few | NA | CASSHRRADPGLSTDTQYF | TGTGCCAGCAGCCACCGAAGGGCGGATCCGGGGCTGAGCACAGATACGCAGTATTTT
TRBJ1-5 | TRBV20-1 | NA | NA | CSARPPGSGNQPRHF | TGCAGTGCTAGACCTCCAGGATCGGGCAATCAGCCCCGGCATTTT
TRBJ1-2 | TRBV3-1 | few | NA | CASSGGGVEGYTF | TGTGCCAGCAGCGGAGGAGGGGTTGAGGGCTACACCTTC
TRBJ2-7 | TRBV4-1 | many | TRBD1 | CASSQARGQGGREQYF | TGCGCCAGCAGCCAAGCCCGGGGACAGGGAGGTAGGGAGCAGTACTTC
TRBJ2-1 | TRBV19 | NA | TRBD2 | CASILAGACDEQFF | TGTGCCAGTATACTGGCGGGAGCTTGCGATGAGCAGTTCTTC
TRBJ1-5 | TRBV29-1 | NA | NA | CSVVLGDGGLVEQPQHF | TGCAGCGTTGTTTTAGGGGACGGTGGTTTGGTAGAGCAGCCCCAGCATTTT
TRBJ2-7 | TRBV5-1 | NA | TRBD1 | CASSLAGDRGRVNEQYF | TGCGCCAGCAGCTTGGCCGGGGACAGGGGGCGCGTAAACGAGCAGTACTTC
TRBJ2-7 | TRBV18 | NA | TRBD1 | CASSHLRGQGVYEQYF | TGTGCCAGCTCACACCTGAGGGGGCAGGGGGTCTACGAGCAGTACTTC
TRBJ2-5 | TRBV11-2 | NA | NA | CASSLDGGSKETQYF | TGTGCCAGCAGCTTAGACGGCGGGTCTAAAGAGACCCAGTACTTC
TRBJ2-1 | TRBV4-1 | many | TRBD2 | CASSAGDYNEQFF | TGCGCCAGCTCGGCGGGGGACTACAATGAGCAGTTCTTC
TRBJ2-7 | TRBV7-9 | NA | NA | CASSLARGGDNEQYF | TGTGCCAGCAGCTTAGCCCGTGGCGGAGACAATGAGCAGTACTTC
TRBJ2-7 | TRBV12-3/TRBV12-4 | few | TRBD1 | CASSLVLDRGNEQYF | TGTGCCAGCAGTTTAGTCCTGGACAGGGGAAACGAGCAGTACTTC
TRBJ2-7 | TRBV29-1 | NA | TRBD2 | CSVEWGRGEQYF | TGCAGCGTTGAATGGGGGAGGGGCGAGCAGTACTTC
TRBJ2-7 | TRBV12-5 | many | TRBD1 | CASGLGQGYEQYF | TGTGCTAGTGGTTTGGGACAGGGCTACGAGCAGTACTTC
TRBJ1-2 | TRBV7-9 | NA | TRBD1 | CASSSQAGGGPYGYTF | TGTGCCAGCAGCTCTCAAGCAGGGGGGGGACCCTATGGCTACACCTTC
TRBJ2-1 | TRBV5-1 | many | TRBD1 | CASSPDRVPYNEQFF | TGCGCCAGCAGCCCCGACAGGGTCCCCTACAATGAGCAGTTCTTC
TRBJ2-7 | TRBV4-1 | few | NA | CASSHSRTLSYEQYF | TGCGCCAGCAGCCACTCTCGGACGCTCTCCTACGAGCAGTACTTC
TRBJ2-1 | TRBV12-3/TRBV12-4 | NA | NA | CASSLMGREEQFF | TGTGCCAGCAGTTTAATGGGCCGAGAGGAGCAGTTCTTC
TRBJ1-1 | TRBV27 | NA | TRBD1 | CASSDDRGRNTEAFF | TGTGCCAGCAGTGATGACAGGGGGCGGAACACTGAAGCTTTCTTT
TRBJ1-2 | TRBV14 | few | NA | CAGSQDYAANYGYTF | TGTGCCGGCAGCCAAGATTATGCGGCTAACTATGGCTACACCTTC
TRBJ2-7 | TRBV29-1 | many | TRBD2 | CSVELAGGYEQYF | TGCAGCGTTGAATTAGCGGGGGGCTACGAGCAGTACTTC
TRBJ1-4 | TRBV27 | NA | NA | CASSFAGSGEKLFF | TGTGCCAGCAGTTTCGCGGGATCGGGTGAAAAACTGTTTTTT
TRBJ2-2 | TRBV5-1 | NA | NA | CASRFQGPATGELFF | TGCGCCAGCAGATTCCAGGGTCCGGCGACCGGGGAGCTGTTTTTT
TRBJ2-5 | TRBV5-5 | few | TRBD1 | CASSNGQGQETQYF | TGTGCCAGCAGCAATGGACAGGGCCAAGAGACCCAGTACTTC
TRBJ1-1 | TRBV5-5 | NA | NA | CASSLSRPPNTEAFF | TGTGCCAGCAGCTTGTCCCGCCCGCCGAACACTGAAGCTTTCTTT
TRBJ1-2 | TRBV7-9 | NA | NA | CASSHLDSQYNYGYTF | TGTGCCAGCAGCCATCTAGACAGCCAGTATAACTATGGCTACACCTTC
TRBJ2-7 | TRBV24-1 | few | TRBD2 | CATSDPRTSGSEQYF | TGTGCCACCAGTGATCCTCGGACTAGCGGGAGCGAGCAGTACTTC
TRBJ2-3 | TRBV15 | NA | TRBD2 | CATSTSGMPTDAQYF | TGTGCCACCAGCACCAGCGGGATGCCCACAGATGCGCAGTATTTT
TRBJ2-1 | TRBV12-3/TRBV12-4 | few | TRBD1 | CASTPGATGGINEQFF | TGTGCCAGCACCCCAGGGGCGACAGGGGGGATTAATGAGCAGTTCTTC
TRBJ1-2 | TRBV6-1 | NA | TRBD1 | CASSDRGPNYGYTF | TGTGCCAGCAGTGACAGGGGGCCCAACTATGGCTACACCTTC
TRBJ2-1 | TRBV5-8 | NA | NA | CASKDSLGNEQFF | TGTGCCAGCAAGGACAGCCTGGGGAATGAGCAGTTCTTC
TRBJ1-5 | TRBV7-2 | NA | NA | CASSLARGRSNQPQHF | TGTGCCAGCAGCTTAGCGCGGGGAAGAAGCAATCAGCCCCAGCATTTT
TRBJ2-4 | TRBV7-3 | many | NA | CASSLSEDDIQYF | TGTGCCAGCAGCTTATCGGAGGACGACATTCAGTACTTC
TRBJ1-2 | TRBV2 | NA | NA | CASRSDRTNYGYTF | TGTGCCAGCAGATCGGACCGGACTAACTATGGCTACACCTTC
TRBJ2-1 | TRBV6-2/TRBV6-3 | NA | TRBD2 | CASSWTLAGIERFF | TGTGCCAGCAGTTGGACCCTAGCGGGAATTGAGCGGTTCTTC
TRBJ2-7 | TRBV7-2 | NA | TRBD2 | CASSLVGLAGDGRASEQYF | TGTGCCAGCAGCTTAGTTGGTCTAGCGGGAGATGGTAGGGCCTCCGAGCAGTACTTC
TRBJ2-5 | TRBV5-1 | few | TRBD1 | CASSLLVTGVQETQYF | TGCGCCAGCAGCTTGCTCGTAACAGGGGTACAAGAGACCCAGTACTTC
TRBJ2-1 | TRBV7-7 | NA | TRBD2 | CAGSVGLPPYNEQFF | TGTGCCGGCAGCGTGGGACTACCGCCCTACAATGAGCAGTTCTTC
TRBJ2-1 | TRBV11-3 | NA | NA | CASSSDGRQFF | TGTGCCAGCAGCTCCGATGGACGGCAGTTCTTC
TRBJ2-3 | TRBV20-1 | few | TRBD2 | CSASSGGYGADTQYF | TGCAGTGCTAGTAGCGGGGGGTATGGCGCAGATACGCAGTATTTT
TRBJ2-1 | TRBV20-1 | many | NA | CSARDLVHEQFF | TGCAGTGCTAGAGATCTAGTCCATGAGCAGTTCTTC
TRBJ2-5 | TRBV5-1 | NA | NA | CASSLKGGETQYF | TGTGCCAGCAGTTTAAAGGGTGGAGAGACCCAGTACTTC
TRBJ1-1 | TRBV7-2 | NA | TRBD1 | CASKRGPNTEAFF | TGTGCCAGTAAAAGGGGGCCGAACACTGAAGCTTTCTTT
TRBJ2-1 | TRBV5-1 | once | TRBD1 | CASSIWTGPYNEQFF | TGCGCCAGCAGCATCTGGACAGGGCCCTACAATGAGCAGTTCTTC
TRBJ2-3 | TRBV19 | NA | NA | CASSIDVVRDTQYF | TGTGCCAGTAGTATCGACGTGGTTAGAGATACGCAGTATTTT
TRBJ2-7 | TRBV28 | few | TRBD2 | CASSFWLAGVWEQYF | TGTGCCAGCAGTTTCTGGCTAGCGGGAGTGTGGGAGCAGTACTTC
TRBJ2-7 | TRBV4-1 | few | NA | CASSQFQGYEQYF | TGCGCCAGCAGCCAGTTTCAGGGTTACGAGCAGTACTTC
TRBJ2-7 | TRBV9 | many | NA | CASSVEGSEQYF | TGTGCCAGCAGCGTAGAAGGGTCCGAGCAGTACTTC
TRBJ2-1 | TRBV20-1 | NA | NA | CSARDHHKGGEQFF | TGCAGTGCTAGAGATCATCACAAGGGAGGTGAGCAGTTCTTC
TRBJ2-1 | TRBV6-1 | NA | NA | CASSEGAGRTNEQFF | TGTGCCAGCAGTGAAGGGGCGGGAAGGACGAATGAGCAGTTCTTC
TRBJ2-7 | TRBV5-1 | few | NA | CASSPTSSSLPTYEQYF | TGCGCCAGCAGCCCCACGTCCAGCAGCTTACCGACCTACGAGCAGTACTTC
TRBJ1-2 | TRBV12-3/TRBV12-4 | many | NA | CASSLKRNYGYTF | TGTGCCAGCAGTTTGAAACGTAACTATGGCTACACCTTC
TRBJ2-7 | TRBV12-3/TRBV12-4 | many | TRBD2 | CASSSSSGGAYEQYF | TGTGCCAGCAGTTCGTCTAGCGGGGGGGCCTACGAGCAGTACTTC
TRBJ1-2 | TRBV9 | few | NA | CASSVRTGGEDGYTF | TGTGCCAGCAGCGTACGTACCGGGGGCGAGGATGGCTACACCTTC